This T cell receptor (beta chain) was obtained from a study of cytomegalovirus exposure and HLA in healthy donors. The PCR ran on 60 Vbeta and 13 Jbeta primers. This table comes from immunoSEQ multiplex PCR, and its TCRdb copy is limited to in-frame clones, with some not included. The sample records about 140,000 clones, about three quarters being singletons. Points from the study as a whole: Many donors shared some public TCRs, even though most TCR sequences were rare. Analyses of presence/absence relied on an assumption of roughly uniform sequencing depth across donors. Reportedly, diagnosis of cytomegalovirus status by the classifier showed high specificity and sensitivity. Later on, a genetic analysis was performed. It linked a missense variant in DCLRE1C with V- and J-gene trimming of TCR beta.

This clone was detected only once. Its antigen is unidentified. Sequences were obtained from PBMCs. This receptor was obtained from a male donor in good health and CMV-seropositive.

CDR3 loop: CASSLAQGRFSNTEAFF. The CDR3 coding sequence is TGTGCCAGCAGCTTGGCACAGGGTAGGTTTTCGAACACTGAAGCTTTCTTT. The rearrangement links TRBV5-6 to TRBJ1-1, with D maybe TRBD1 (6 bases). V gave up 0 bases and J gave up 1 base, with 16 bases separating them. Germline V gives CDR1 SGHDT, CDR2 YYEEEE. There are 17 residues in the CDR3.